This T cell receptor (beta chain) is drawn from a study of blood T cell repertoires in COVID-19. Study as a whole: Material from acute and convalescent COVID-19 was sourced from the United States, Italy and Spain. T cells, B-cell-depleted T cells, or PBMCs supplied cDNA or gDNA.

Authors' processing steps: Estimates of nucleated cell counts were drawn from the amplification of reference gene primers. This table comes from immunoSEQ multiplex PCR, and its TCRdb copy is limited to in-frame clones, with some not included. V, J and clone size are those of that table, while D and trimming were read from the DNA. The sample lists roughly 350,000 clones; around 91% were seen once. Trimming shortened V by 6 bases and J by 4 bases, and 15 bases separated the two germline ends. This CDR3 spans 13 amino acids. Germline V lookup: CDR1 SQVTM, CDR2 ANQGSEA. The sequenced material came from peripheral blood. The chain is built from TRBV29-1 and TRBJ1-2, with no clear D. This TCR came from a woman aged 18-29 years who had recovered from COVID-19. Here the CDR3 DNA reads TGCAGCGTGGTAGTTAGGGAGGGCTATGGCTACACCTTC. Translating gives CSVVVREGYGYTF.